Sequencing of this TCR beta chain was carried out in a study of beta chain features in type 1 diabetes. Study findings and constraints: Among all four CD4+ subsets, Type 1 diabetes patients had TCRB CDR3s that were moderately but significantly shorter.

Investigators reverse transcribed all isolated RNA, so they sequenced expressed TCRB transcripts. TCRdb's copy holds only in-frame clones and misses some; the assay was immunoSEQ multiplex PCR. The data show 500,000 to 650,000 clones, around 12% seen once. The CDR3 extends over 16 amino acids. Germline V CDR1 and CDR2: SGHDN, FVKESK. The V gene lost 4 bases and the J gene lost 1 base, with 16 bases spanning the gap. This clone turned up a few times. Its antigen is unidentified. The genes are TRBV14 and TRBJ2-5, with D perhaps TRBD1 (6 bases). The TCR was taken from a man aged 30-40 years with type 1 diabetes. Sequencing was carried out using naive CD4+ T cells from blood. CDR3 in DNA: TGTGCCAGCAGCCCGACTCAGGGGCCGGTCCAAGAGACCCAGTACTTC. It translates to CASSPTQGPVQETQYF.